This T cell receptor beta chain was captured by sequencing in a study of cytomegalovirus exposure and HLA in healthy donors. Study in general: Early release data held tens of millions of unique TCRs from HLA-typed donors.

The primer mix had 60 Vbeta and 13 Jbeta primers. The method was immunoSEQ multiplex PCR; TCRdb's version includes in-frame clones alone and lacks a portion of them. This table holds 200,000 to 300,000 clones, more than 75% found once. The count of this clone is one. Sequencing was done on a sample of PBMCs. This receptor was identified in a girl between 2 and 10 years old in good health and CMV-seronegative.

The CDR3 protein is CASSRDRYTYEQYF. Written as DNA, the CDR3 is TGTGCCAGCAGCCGGGACAGGTATACCTACGAGCAGTACTTC. The rearrangement joins TRBV5-6 to TRBJ2-7, with TRBD1 matching over 8 bases. The CDR3 contains 14 residues. Germline V gene sequence: CDR1 SGHDT, CDR2 YYEEEE. V shed 4 bases and J 2 bases; nucleotides not matched to a gene: 5.